This paragraph reports one T cell receptor beta chain. Antigen: not known. This specimen comes from a study of shared clonotypes between healthy human individuals. Whole-study results and caveats: Rarefaction revealed incomplete sorted-subset sequencing despite large depth.

Germline V gene lookup returns CDR1 SQVTM and CDR2 ANQGSEA. The CDR3 loop spans 16 amino acids. The V and J ends lost 6 bases and 2 bases respectively, with 23 bases between them. Deep-level assay runs were performed. The assay was immunoSEQ multiplex PCR, and TCRdb's table has in-frame clones only and misses some. The sample has around 320,000 clones, more than 75% seen once. Sequencing was carried out using memory CD8+ T cells sorted from blood. The subset here: CD45RO+ cells pooled with CCR7-negative TemRA cells. The gene calls are TRBV29-1 and TRBJ2-7; TRBD1 might be the D (5 bases). The receptor's source is a man in his late teens or twenties in good health. The CDR3 DNA reads TGCAGCGTAGTTGGATCCGACAGTACCCGAACCTACGAGCAGTACTTC. The encoded protein is CSVVGSDSTRTYEQYF.